Listed below are T cell receptor beta chains from one sample, sequenced in a study of cytotoxic CD8 clonotypes in ibrutinib-treated CLL. Method: immunoSEQ multiplex PCR; TCRdb's copy keeps in-frame clones and lacks some. Of fewer than 400,000 clones listed, about 61% are singletons. Here the sequenced sample was PBMCs, taken after 36 months of ibrutinib treatment. Receptors originate from a human donor with chronic lymphocytic leukemia. CDR3s include the opening cysteine and the closing phenylalanine or tryptophan. Fields, in order: D gene, V gene, J gene, clone size, CDR3 protein, CDR3 DNA. The D gene is left open where the match is weak. Only some rows state a clone size, as once, few, many or a class for expanded clones.

D gene: TRBD2; V gene: TRBV11-2; J gene: TRBJ2-1; clone size: .; CDR3 protein: CASSHPGLAGRWKVNEQFF; CDR3 DNA: TGTGCCAGCAGCCACCCGGGACTAGCGGGAAGGTGGAAGGTCAATGAGCAGTTCTTC
D gene: .; V gene: TRBV7-2; J gene: TRBJ1-1; clone size: .; CDR3 protein: CASSRRPEAFF; CDR3 DNA: TGTGCCAGCAGCCGACGGCCTGAAGCTTTCTTT
D gene: .; V gene: TRBV14; J gene: TRBJ2-2; clone size: .; CDR3 protein: CASSHGTSTGELFF; CDR3 DNA: TGTGCCAGCAGCCACGGGACCTCCACCGGGGAGCTGTTTTTT
D gene: TRBD2; V gene: TRBV18; J gene: TRBJ2-7; clone size: few; CDR3 protein: CASLPPGGDEQYF; CDR3 DNA: TGTGCCAGCCTACCCCCGGGGGGGGACGAGCAGTACTTC
D gene: .; V gene: TRBV5-1; J gene: TRBJ1-1; clone size: .; CDR3 protein: CASSLGWETEAFF; CDR3 DNA: TGCGCCAGCAGCTTGGGGTGGGAAACTGAAGCTTTCTTT
D gene: TRBD1; V gene: TRBV5-1; J gene: TRBJ1-2; clone size: few; CDR3 protein: CASSRWTGTNYGYTF; CDR3 DNA: TGCGCCAGCAGCCGCTGGACAGGAACTAACTATGGCTACACCTTC
D gene: TRBD2; V gene: TRBV13; J gene: TRBJ2-7; clone size: .; CDR3 protein: CASSPHGERGATYEQYF; CDR3 DNA: TGTGCCAGCAGCCCGCACGGTGAGCGGGGGGCAACCTACGAGCAGTACTTC
D gene: .; V gene: TRBV5-4; J gene: TRBJ1-2; clone size: .; CDR3 protein: CASSLDSYGYTF; CDR3 DNA: TGTGCCAGCAGCCTGGACAGCTATGGCTACACCTTC
D gene: .; V gene: TRBV5-1; J gene: TRBJ2-7; clone size: .; CDR3 protein: CASSLTGDPGSYEQYF; CDR3 DNA: TGCGCCAGCAGCTTGACCGGGGACCCCGGCTCCTACGAGCAGTACTTC
D gene: TRBD1; V gene: TRBV5-1; J gene: TRBJ1-1; clone size: .; CDR3 protein: CASSLKLPGQWPHEAFF; CDR3 DNA: TGCGCCAGCAGCCTAAAACTACCGGGACAGTGGCCTCATGAAGCTTTCTTT
D gene: .; V gene: TRBV5-1; J gene: TRBJ2-2; clone size: few; CDR3 protein: CASSLKQNTGELFF; CDR3 DNA: TGCGCCAGCAGCTTAAAACAGAACACCGGGGAGCTGTTTTTT
D gene: TRBD1; V gene: TRBV4-2; J gene: TRBJ1-1; clone size: few; CDR3 protein: CASSQDFDREGTEAFF; CDR3 DNA: TGTGCCAGCAGCCAAGATTTTGACAGGGAAGGAACTGAAGCTTTCTTT
D gene: .; V gene: TRBV6-1; J gene: TRBJ2-6; clone size: .; CDR3 protein: CASSSGGSGANVLTF; CDR3 DNA: TGTGCCAGCAGTTCAGGTGGGTCTGGGGCCAACGTCCTGACTTTC
D gene: .; V gene: TRBV4-1; J gene: TRBJ2-2; clone size: few; CDR3 protein: CASSQSQTNTGELFF; CDR3 DNA: TGCGCCAGCAGCCAATCACAGACGAACACCGGGGAGCTGTTTTTT
D gene: .; V gene: TRBV15; J gene: TRBJ2-4; clone size: once; CDR3 protein: CATSRDFGLPKKVQYF; CDR3 DNA: TGTGCCACCAGCAGAGATTTCGGACTACCCAAAAAGGTTCAGTACTTC
D gene: TRBD2; V gene: TRBV6-1; J gene: TRBJ2-7; clone size: .; CDR3 protein: CASSPRWGGYYEQYF; CDR3 DNA: TGTGCCAGCAGTCCCCGGTGGGGGGGGTACTACGAGCAGTACTTC
D gene: .; V gene: TRBV5-1; J gene: TRBJ2-5; clone size: .; CDR3 protein: CASSLEPGTETQYF; CDR3 DNA: TGCGCCAGCAGCTTGGAACCGGGAACGGAGACCCAGTACTTC
D gene: TRBD2; V gene: TRBV2; J gene: TRBJ2-2; clone size: .; CDR3 protein: CASSPLAGTAGELFF; CDR3 DNA: TGTGCCAGCAGTCCCCTAGCGGGTACCGCCGGGGAGCTGTTTTTT
D gene: TRBD1; V gene: TRBV10-1; J gene: TRBJ2-7; clone size: .; CDR3 protein: CASSSLDRAYEQYF; CDR3 DNA: TGCGCCAGCAGTTCTCTTGACAGGGCTTACGAGCAGTACTTC
D gene: TRBD1; V gene: TRBV7-6; J gene: TRBJ1-2; clone size: .; CDR3 protein: CASSPRTGTDGYTF; CDR3 DNA: TGTGCCAGCAGCCCTCGGACAGGGACGGATGGCTACACCTTC
D gene: .; V gene: TRBV7-3; J gene: TRBJ1-1; clone size: .; CDR3 protein: CASSGGTEAFF; CDR3 DNA: TGTGCCAGCAGTGGTGGCACTGAAGCTTTCTTT
D gene: TRBD2; V gene: TRBV13; J gene: TRBJ2-5; clone size: .; CDR3 protein: CASSKKRGGPKETQYF; CDR3 DNA: TGTGCCAGCAGTAAGAAGCGGGGAGGACCTAAAGAGACCCAGTACTTC
D gene: .; V gene: TRBV6-5; J gene: TRBJ1-2; clone size: few; CDR3 protein: CASRHSGENGYTF; CDR3 DNA: TGTGCCAGCAGGCACTCTGGAGAGAATGGCTACACCTTC
D gene: .; V gene: TRBV15; J gene: TRBJ2-7; clone size: .; CDR3 protein: CATSRDRGGDYEQYF; CDR3 DNA: TGTGCCACCAGCAGAGACAGGGGAGGAGACTACGAGCAGTACTTC
D gene: .; V gene: TRBV4-1; J gene: TRBJ1-1; clone size: .; CDR3 protein: CASSQRGGTEAFF; CDR3 DNA: TGCGCCAGCAGCCAGAGGGGGGGCACTGAAGCTTTCTTT
D gene: .; V gene: TRBV5-1; J gene: TRBJ2-7; clone size: few; CDR3 protein: CASSLALGSYEQYF; CDR3 DNA: TGCGCCAGCAGCTTGGCCCTAGGGTCCTACGAGCAGTACTTC
D gene: .; V gene: TRBV4-1; J gene: TRBJ1-5; clone size: .; CDR3 protein: CASSQTSSTRNQPQHF; CDR3 DNA: TGCGCCAGCAGCCAGACGAGCAGCACACGCAATCAGCCCCAGCATTTT
D gene: .; V gene: TRBV7-9; J gene: TRBJ2-5; clone size: .; CDR3 protein: CASSLVRTNQETQYF; CDR3 DNA: TGTGCCAGCAGCTTGGTTCGAACTAACCAAGAGACCCAGTACTTC
D gene: .; V gene: TRBV5-6; J gene: TRBJ1-1; clone size: .; CDR3 protein: CASSRRGNTEAFF; CDR3 DNA: TGTGCCAGCAGCCGGCGGGGGAACACTGAAGCTTTCTTT
D gene: TRBD1; V gene: TRBV19; J gene: TRBJ2-7; clone size: .; CDR3 protein: CASSDRGYEQYF; CDR3 DNA: TGTGCCAGTAGTGACAGGGGCTACGAGCAGTACTTC
D gene: TRBD2; V gene: TRBV9; J gene: TRBJ2-4; clone size: .; CDR3 protein: CASSVAASGSKNIQYF; CDR3 DNA: TGTGCCAGCAGCGTAGCGGCTAGCGGGAGTAAAAACATTCAGTACTTC
D gene: .; V gene: TRBV28; J gene: TRBJ2-3; clone size: .; CDR3 protein: CASSLNRDTSSTDTQYF; CDR3 DNA: TGTGCCAGCAGTTTAAATCGGGACACCTCTAGCACAGATACGCAGTATTTT
D gene: .; V gene: TRBV27; J gene: TRBJ1-6; clone size: .; CDR3 protein: CASSFKGAPLHF; CDR3 DNA: TGTGCCAGCAGTTTTAAGGGGGCACCCCTCCACTTT
D gene: .; V gene: TRBV7-2; J gene: TRBJ1-2; clone size: .; CDR3 protein: CASSLEWVGDYGYTF; CDR3 DNA: TGTGCCAGCAGCTTAGAGTGGGTGGGGGACTATGGCTACACCTTC
D gene: .; V gene: TRBV30; J gene: TRBJ1-5; clone size: .; CDR3 protein: CAWQGRGNQPQHF; CDR3 DNA: TGTGCCTGGCAGGGGAGGGGGAATCAGCCCCAGCATTTT
D gene: .; V gene: TRBV11-2; J gene: TRBJ2-7; clone size: many; CDR3 protein: CASSPAGLRRGEQYF; CDR3 DNA: TGTGCCAGCAGCCCGGCGGGGTTAAGGAGGGGCGAGCAGTACTTC
D gene: TRBD1; V gene: TRBV19; J gene: TRBJ2-7; clone size: .; CDR3 protein: CASSEGGQGSEQYF; CDR3 DNA: TGTGCCAGTAGTGAAGGGGGACAGGGGAGTGAGCAGTACTTC
D gene: TRBD1; V gene: TRBV7-8; J gene: TRBJ2-3; clone size: few; CDR3 protein: CASRPTGGRTDTQYF; CDR3 DNA: TGTGCCAGCAGGCCTACAGGGGGCAGGACAGATACGCAGTATTTT
D gene: .; V gene: TRBV28; J gene: TRBJ1-3; clone size: .; CDR3 protein: CASTRGSGVKGNTIYF; CDR3 DNA: TGTGCCAGCACCCGGGGTTCAGGTGTGAAGGGAAACACCATATATTTT
D gene: .; V gene: TRBV19; J gene: TRBJ2-2; clone size: .; CDR3 protein: CASSSAGGTGELFF; CDR3 DNA: TGTGCCAGTAGTTCTGCAGGGGGGACCGGGGAGCTGTTTTTT
D gene: TRBD2; V gene: TRBV5-1; J gene: TRBJ2-7; clone size: once; CDR3 protein: CASSLGSGSLRYEQYF; CDR3 DNA: TGCGCCAGCAGCTTGGGTAGCGGGAGTCTGCGCTACGAGCAGTACTTC